This T cell receptor beta chain emerged from a study of T cell responses to AZD1222 COVID-19 vaccine (dated by TCRdb to about 2021). Describing the broader study: Because spike-specific TCR depth and breadth did not differ between the two schedules, AZD1222 recipients who got a second dose at roughly 4 weeks were pooled with those who got a second dose at roughly 12 weeks. TCR sequencing covered roughly 230 trial participants: about 210 given two doses of AZD1222 and around 25 given two doses of MenACWY control vaccine. Trial participants were enrolled by age into subgroups of 18-55, 56-69 and 70-plus years, and around 150, 28 and 57 TCR-sequenced participants, respectively, were included in these subgroups.

The paper's findings and limits, for the study overall: Participants were mostly white British and included more females than males, and it was suggested by the authors that clonal diversity may have been underestimated. The vaccine-associated CD4 TCRs covered the entire spike protein, and the dominant responses fell in regions 160-218 and 743-854. A significant rise in spike-specific TCR breadth and depth was observed after two AZD1222 doses relative to day 0 and relative to MenACWY recipients. Because no day 14 peak-response samples were available, the repertoires could be characterized only after the peak T cell response. The 56-69-year group was small, and its depth increase did not reach significance, likely because of low power. Nearly half of unique spike-specific TCRs reportedly recognized epitopes outside regions mutated in the B.1.351 and B.1.1.7 variants. Conclusions about previously exposed vaccinees are limited because only a handful of AZD1222 recipients were SARS-CoV-2 seropositive at baseline.

Details on this clone: This clone's antigen is unknown. The sample holds no much larger clone one base away, and base qualities are not on file.

The CDR3 regions of human TCRbeta chains were analyzed by immunosequencing. Per the authors' processing: TCRs in the repertoires were compared against a reference library of SARS-CoV-2-specific TCRs that had been generated with the MIRA antigen-specificity platform. Breadth meant the fraction of unique TCRs that were SARS-CoV-2-associated, whereas depth meant the fraction of total T cells that were SARS-CoV-2-associated. Each spike-specific TCR was assigned to its reactive spike region and to a CD4 or CD8 class using the MIRA data. Log10-transformed breadth and depth values were compared by one-way ANOVA with Sidak's multiple comparisons tests. TCRdb retrieved this table from immuneACCESS and kept in-frame rearrangements only. Not all clones are present; in checked studies, unresolved V genes account for under half, and no reason is known for the remainder. V and J calls and clone size come straight from that table; D and trimming were deduced from the DNA. The sample table lists roughly 140,000 clones, 89% of them with a count of one. The ten most abundant clones make up roughly 4.7% of the sample.

Including the terminal cysteine and phenylalanine, the CDR3 comprises 15 residues. Only the CDR3 region is kept as DNA, spanning 45 bases read in frame from base 1. Taken from the germline V gene, the CDR1 and CDR2 loops are MDHEN and SYDVKM. At the junction V is shortened by 5 bases and J by 6 bases, with 17 bases in between. The time point label here, explained by the study, means: baseline before first vaccination. The vaccinee samples were drawn from two UK trials, COV001 and COV002, one of which was a single-blind randomized controlled phase 2/3 trial testing AZD1222 (ChAdOx1 nCoV-19) in healthy adults. For TCRbeta chain sequencing, PBMC samples were collected from trial participants at day 0 and at day 28 after the second dose.

The receptor chain draws on TRBV28 and TRBJ2-4; the D gene identity is not certain. The TCR was taken from an adult in good health. The source was peripheral blood, collected on day 0 of AZD1222 vaccination. The nucleotides are TGTGCCAGCAGTCCAGGTACGGCGTCTTTAAACATTCAGTACTTC. It specifies CASSPGTASLNIQYF.